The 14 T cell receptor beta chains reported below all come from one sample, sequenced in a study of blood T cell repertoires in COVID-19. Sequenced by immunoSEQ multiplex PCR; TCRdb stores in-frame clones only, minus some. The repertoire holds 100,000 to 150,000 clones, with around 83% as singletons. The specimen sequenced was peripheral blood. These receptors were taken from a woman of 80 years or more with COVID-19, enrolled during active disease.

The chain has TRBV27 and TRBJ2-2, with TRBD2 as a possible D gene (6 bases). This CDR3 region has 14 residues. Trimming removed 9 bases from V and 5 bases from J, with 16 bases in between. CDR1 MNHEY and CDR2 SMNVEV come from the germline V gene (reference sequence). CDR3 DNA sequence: TGTGCCAGTCACGGGACTTCTCCGACCGGGGAGCTGTTTTTT. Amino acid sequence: CASHGTSPTGELFF.

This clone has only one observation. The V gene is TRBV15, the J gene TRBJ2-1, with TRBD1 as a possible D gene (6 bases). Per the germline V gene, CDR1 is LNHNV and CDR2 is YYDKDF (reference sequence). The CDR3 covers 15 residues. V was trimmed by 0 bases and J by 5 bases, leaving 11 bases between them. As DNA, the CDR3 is TGTGCCACCAGCAGAGACCCGACAGGAAACAATGAGCAGTTCTTC. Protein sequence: CATSRDPTGNNEQFF.

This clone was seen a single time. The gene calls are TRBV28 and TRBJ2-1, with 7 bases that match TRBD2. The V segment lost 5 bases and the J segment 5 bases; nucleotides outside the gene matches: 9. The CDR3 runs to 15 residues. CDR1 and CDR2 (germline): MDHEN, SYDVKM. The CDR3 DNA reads TGTGCCAGCAGTCCTCTAGCGGAAACGAACAATGAGCAGTTCTTC. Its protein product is CASSPLAETNNEQFF.

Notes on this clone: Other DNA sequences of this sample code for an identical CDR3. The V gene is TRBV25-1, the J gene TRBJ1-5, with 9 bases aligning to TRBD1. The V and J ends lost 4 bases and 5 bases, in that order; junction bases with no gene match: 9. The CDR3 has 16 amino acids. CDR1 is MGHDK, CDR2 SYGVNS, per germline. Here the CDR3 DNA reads TGTGCCAGCAGTGGTCCCGGGACAGGGTTCGATCAGCCCCAGCATTTT. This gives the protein CASSGPGTGFDQPQHF. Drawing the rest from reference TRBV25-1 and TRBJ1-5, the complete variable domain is EADIYQTPRYLVIGTGKKITLECSQTMGHDKMYWYQQDPGMELHLIHYSYGVNSTEKGDLSSESTVSRIRTEHFPLTLESARPSHTSQYLCASSGPGTGFDQPQHFGDGTRLSIL.

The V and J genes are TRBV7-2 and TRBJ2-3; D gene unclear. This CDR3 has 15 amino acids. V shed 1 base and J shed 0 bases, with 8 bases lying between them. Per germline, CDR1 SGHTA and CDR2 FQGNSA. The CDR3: CASSLDWASTDTQYF. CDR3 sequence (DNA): TGTGCCAGCAGCTTAGATTGGGCTAGCACAGATACGCAGTATTTT.

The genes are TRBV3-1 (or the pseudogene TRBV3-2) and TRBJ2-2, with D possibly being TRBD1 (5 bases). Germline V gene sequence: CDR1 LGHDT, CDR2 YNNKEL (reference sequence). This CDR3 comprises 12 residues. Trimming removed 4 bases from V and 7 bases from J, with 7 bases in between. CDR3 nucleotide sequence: TGTGCCAGCAGCCTAAGGGGCGGGGAGCTGTTTTTT. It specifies CASSLRGGELFF.

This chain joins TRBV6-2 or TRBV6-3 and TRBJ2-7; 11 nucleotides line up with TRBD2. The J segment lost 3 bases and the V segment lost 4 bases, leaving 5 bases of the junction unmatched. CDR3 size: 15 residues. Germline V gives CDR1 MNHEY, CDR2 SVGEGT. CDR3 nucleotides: TGTGCCAGCAGTTCCAGACTAGCGGGGAACTACGAGCAGTACTTC. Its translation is CASSSRLAGNYEQYF.

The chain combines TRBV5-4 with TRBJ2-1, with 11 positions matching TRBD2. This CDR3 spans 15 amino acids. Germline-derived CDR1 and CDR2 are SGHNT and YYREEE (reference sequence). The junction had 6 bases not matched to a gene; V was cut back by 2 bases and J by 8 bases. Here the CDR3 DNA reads TGTGCCAGCAGCTTCCTAGCGGGAGGTTCGGATGAGCAGTTCTTC. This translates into CASSFLAGGSDEQFF.

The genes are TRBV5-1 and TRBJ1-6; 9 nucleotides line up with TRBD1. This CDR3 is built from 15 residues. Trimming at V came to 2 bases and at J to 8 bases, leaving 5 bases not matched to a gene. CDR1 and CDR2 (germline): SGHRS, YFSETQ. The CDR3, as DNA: TGCGCCAGCAGCTTACAGGGGGCGGAATATTCACCCCTCCACTTT. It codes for CASSLQGAEYSPLHF.

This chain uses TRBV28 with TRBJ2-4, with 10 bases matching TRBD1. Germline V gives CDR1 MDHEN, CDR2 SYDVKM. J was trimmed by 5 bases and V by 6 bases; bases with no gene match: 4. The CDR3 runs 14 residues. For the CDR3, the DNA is TGTGCCAGCAGCCTGACAGGGGGCCAAAACATTCAGTACTTC. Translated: CASSLTGGQNIQYF.

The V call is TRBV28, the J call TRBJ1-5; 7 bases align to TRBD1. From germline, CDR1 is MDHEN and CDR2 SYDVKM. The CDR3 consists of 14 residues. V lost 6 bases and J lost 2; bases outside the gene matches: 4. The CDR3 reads CASRWGTGNQPQHF. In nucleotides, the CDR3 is TGTGCCAGCAGGTGGGGGACAGGCAATCAGCCCCAGCATTTT. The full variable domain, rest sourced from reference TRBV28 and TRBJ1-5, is DVKVTQSSRYLVKRTGEKVFLECVQDMDHENMFWYRQDPGLGLRLIYFSYDVKMKEKGDIPEGYSVSREKKERFSLILESASTNQTSMYLCASRWGTGNQPQHFGDGTRLSIL.

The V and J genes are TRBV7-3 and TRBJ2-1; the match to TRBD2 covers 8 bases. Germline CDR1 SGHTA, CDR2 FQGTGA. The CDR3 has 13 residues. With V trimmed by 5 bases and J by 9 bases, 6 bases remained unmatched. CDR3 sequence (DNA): TGTGCCAGCAGCCCCGGGACTAGGGGTGAGCAGTTCTTC. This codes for CASSPGTRGEQFF. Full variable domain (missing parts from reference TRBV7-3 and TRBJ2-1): GAGVSQTPSNKVTEKGKYVELRCDPISGHTALYWYRQSLGQGPEFLIYFQGTGAADDSGLPNDRFFAVRPEGSVSTLKIQRTERGDSAVYLCASSPGTRGEQFFGPGTRLTVL.

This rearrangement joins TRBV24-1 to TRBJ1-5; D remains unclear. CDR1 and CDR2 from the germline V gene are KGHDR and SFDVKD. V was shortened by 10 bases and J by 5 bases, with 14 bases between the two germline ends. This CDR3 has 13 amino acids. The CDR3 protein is CATSTRADQPQHF. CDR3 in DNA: TGTGCCACTTCGACGAGGGCGGATCAGCCCCAGCATTTT.

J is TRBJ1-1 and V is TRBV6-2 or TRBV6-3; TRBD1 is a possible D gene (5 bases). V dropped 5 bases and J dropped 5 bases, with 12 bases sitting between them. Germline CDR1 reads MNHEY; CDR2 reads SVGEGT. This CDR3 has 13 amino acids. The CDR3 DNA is TGTGCCAGCAGTCCCAGGGTAATGACTGAAGCTTTCTTT. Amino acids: CASSPRVMTEAFF.